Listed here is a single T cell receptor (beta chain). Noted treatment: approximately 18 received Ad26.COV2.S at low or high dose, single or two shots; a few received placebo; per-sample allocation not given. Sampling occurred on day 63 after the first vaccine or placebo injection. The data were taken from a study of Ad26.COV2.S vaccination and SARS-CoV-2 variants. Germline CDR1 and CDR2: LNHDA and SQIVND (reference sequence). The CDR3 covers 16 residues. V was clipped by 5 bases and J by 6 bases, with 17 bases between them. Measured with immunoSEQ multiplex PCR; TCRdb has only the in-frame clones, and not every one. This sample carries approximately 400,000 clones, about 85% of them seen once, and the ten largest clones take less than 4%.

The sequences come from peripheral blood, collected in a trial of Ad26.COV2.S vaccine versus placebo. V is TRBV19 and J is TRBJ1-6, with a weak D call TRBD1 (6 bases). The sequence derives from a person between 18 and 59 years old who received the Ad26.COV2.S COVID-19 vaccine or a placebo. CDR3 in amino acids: CASSAPLRTANSPLHF. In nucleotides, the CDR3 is TGTGCCAGTAGTGCGCCGCTGAGGACAGCTAATTCACCCCTCCACTTT.